The T cell receptor beta chain under discussion was sequenced for a study of regulatory T cells in long-lasting Graves disease listed by TCRdb under 2021. Turning to the overall study: Antithyroid drugs had been taken for less than 3 months by newly diagnosed Graves' disease patients. Peripheral blood TCR sequencing and RNA sequencing compared persistent Graves' disease patients with newly diagnosed Graves' disease patients. The study was registered as a clinical trial and conducted in China. TCR sequencing covered some 13 persistent and approximately 20 newly diagnosed Graves' disease patients, around 33 samples in total. General study outcomes and caveats: Patients with persistent disease shared more public clonotypes (fewer than 3,000) than newly diagnosed patients did (more than 900). Peripheral blood alone was examined, since thyroid tissue, which constituted the primary lesion, could not be accessed. Sequencing and analysis were limited to the TCR beta chain. Lower TCR Shannon entropy and fewer highly expanded clones were observed in persistent Graves' disease patients than in newly diagnosed patients, which suggested clonal expansion. Persistent disease showed preferential use of TRBV28, TRBJ1-2 and TRBJ2-5, whereas newly diagnosed disease favored TRBV20-1 and TRBJ2-1. The authors acknowledged the small sample size as a limitation that may reduce accuracy.

This clonotype came up many times. It lacks a known antigen. Base-call qualities are not available, and no considerably larger clone is one nucleotide away. Receptors were amplified or captured by multiplex PCR. For sequencing, an Illumina HiSeq 4000 was employed. iRepertoire HTBI primers and Arm-PCR amplification of CDR3 regions were used to construct TCR beta libraries. Before sequencing, the PCR products went through gel purification. In the paper's pipeline: Across samples, some 62 TRBV and 14 TRBJ segments were identified and used for gene usage analysis of CDR3 amino acid clonotypes. Filtered high-quality paired reads were merged into contigs using COPE and FqMerger. Contigs were aligned with BLAST to IMGT TRBV, TRBD and TRBJ reference genes, and CDR3 was defined per IMGT. Any clonotype with a frequency above 0.1% was counted as a highly expanded clone. Shannon entropy served as the measure of repertoire diversity, while the Gini coefficient captured V-J evenness. Clonotypes shared by more than one individual were considered public. TCRdb ran its own pipeline on the public reads, namely fastp trimming at Q25 and MiXCR clone calling, and kept in-frame beta chains. Rows merge per CDR3 protein into single entries with the most common DNA and genes. TCRdb, not the original authors, processed these V and J calls. In this sample the table shows a few hundred thousand distinct CDR3 sequences, about 12% of which occur a single time. Approximately 20% of the sample comes from the top ten.

The meaning of the sample's time point label: newly diagnosed GD, antithyroid drugs for less than 3 months. RNA was extracted from PBMCs in TRIzol for both TCR sequencing and RNA sequencing. Graves' disease was diagnosed according to American Thyroid Association guidelines. Patients for the study were recruited at an endocrinology department in Xi'an, China. Each patient gave 9 to 10 milliliters of peripheral blood, collected in an EDTA anticoagulant tube. Ficoll Paque Plus density gradient separation was used to isolate PBMCs, and no further T cell sorting was done. An Agilent 2100 Bioanalyzer and agarose gel were used to check RNA quality, while a NanoDrop 2000 measured RNA concentration. The germline V gene specifies SGDLS as CDR1 and YYNGEE as CDR2. The CDR3 holds 17 amino acids from the cysteine to the phenylalanine. Only the CDR3 DNA is retained, 51 bases long and in frame from the first base. Trimmed from V: 5 bases; trimmed from J: 3 bases; junction bases lacking a gene match: 13.

This sample was shared with a second study, whose subject was T cells in Graves' hyperthyroidism and ophthalmopathy. Per that second paper: A patient counted as having stable Graves' hyperthyroidism if no progression to ophthalmopathy occurred over 18 months of follow-up. Hyperthyroidism patients were newly diagnosed, had a disease duration of under 2 months, and were aged 18 to 65 years. Any patient with an uncontrolled infection, another autoimmune disease, pregnancy or lactation was excluded. Diagnoses were established on the basis of clinical symptoms, serum thyroxine and TRAb, thyroid ultrasound, and orbital computed tomography. For the first round of RT-PCR on the TCR CDR3, the HTBI primer set was used together with the Qiagen OneStep RT-PCR kit. Most expanded thyroid clonotypes (frequency above 0.001) were also found in blood, which suggests that blood repertoires may mirror thyroid immune responses. Ophthalmopathy was separated from stable hyperthyroidism by a 13 V-J signature model, with about 88% sensitivity and about 81% specificity obtained in cross-validation and 80%/75% obtained in testing. In validation, progression to ophthalmopathy was predicted by the model with around 70% sensitivity and nearly 75% specificity, a median of approximately 7.1 months before onset. To identify distinguishing TCR V-J signatures, a discovery cohort of 90 to 100 patients was used, comprising 43 with Graves' ophthalmopathy and about 59 with stable Graves' hyperthyroidism. Whether ophthalmopathy could be predicted prospectively was tested in an independent validation cohort made up of fewer than 20 hyperthyroidism patients plus 17 patients who later progressed to ophthalmopathy. The approximately 90 discovery patients were randomly split 7:3 into training and test sets. The study also compared thyroid tissue and blood T-cell repertoires from 6 or 7 Graves' hyperthyroidism patients. After blood sampling, hyperthyroidism patients were treated with methimazole at a starting dose of 30 mg daily, and ophthalmopathy patients were treated with high-dose intravenous methylprednisolone. The libraries were constructed in a second round of multiplex PCR and then size-selected and purified. Sequencing of the libraries was done on an Illumina HiSeq2000 using paired-end 100 bp reads. SOAPnuke was used to process the raw data, throwing out any read that contained adapters or uncalled bases, had a mean Phred below 15, or lacked an exact constant-primer or identifier match. High-quality paired reads were merged using COPE v1.2.5, and each unique nucleotide sequence was defined as a clonotype. MiTCR v1.1 was used to align the clonotypes against IMGT TRBV, TRBD and TRBJ reference segments. Analysis was restricted to V-J combinations with a frequency above 0.0001, which covered roughly 99% of repertoires. A TCS score was defined as the ratio between F50 (clonal expansion) and ExV (chaos), using BLOSUM62-based TCRdist between CDR3 peptides within each V-J. Welch's t-statistics and random forest reduced approximately 520 V-J features to roughly 13, which were used in a naive Bayes classifier (R e1071). No statistical method was used to set the sample size in advance, and investigators knew the group allocation. The paper reports TCR Vbeta CDR3 sequencing of more than 120 peripheral blood samples: over 40 ophthalmopathy, over 70 hyperthyroidism and 17 progressor patients.

Recombination connected TRBV9 to TRBJ2-7; 11 middle bases align to TRBD2. The receptor's source is a woman aged 18-29 years with Graves disease. Donor details come from another sample of the same person, matched by shared clones. The material sequenced was peripheral blood mononuclear cells (PBMCs), taken at new diagnosis, from a patient treated with antithyroid drugs. This receptor has the CDR3 CASSGGGGLADLYEQYF. The sequenced DNA: TGTGCCAGCAGTGGGGGTGGGGGACTAGCGGATCTCTACGAGCAGTACTTC.